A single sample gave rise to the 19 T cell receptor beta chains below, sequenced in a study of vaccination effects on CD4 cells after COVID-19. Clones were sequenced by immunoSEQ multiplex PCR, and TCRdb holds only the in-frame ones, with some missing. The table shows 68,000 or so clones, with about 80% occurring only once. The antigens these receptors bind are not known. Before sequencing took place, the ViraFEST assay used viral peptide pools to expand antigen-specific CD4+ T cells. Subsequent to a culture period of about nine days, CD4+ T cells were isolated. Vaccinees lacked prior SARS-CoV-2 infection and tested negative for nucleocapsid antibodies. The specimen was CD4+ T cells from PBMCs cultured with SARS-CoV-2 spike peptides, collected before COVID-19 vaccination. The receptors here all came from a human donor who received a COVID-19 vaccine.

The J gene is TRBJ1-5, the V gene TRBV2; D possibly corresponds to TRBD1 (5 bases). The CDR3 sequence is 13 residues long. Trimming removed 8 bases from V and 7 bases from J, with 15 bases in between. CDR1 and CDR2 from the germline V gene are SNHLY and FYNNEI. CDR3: CASGAGGHQPQHF. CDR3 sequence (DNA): TGTGCCAGCGGAGCAGGAGGACACCAGCCCCAGCATTTT.

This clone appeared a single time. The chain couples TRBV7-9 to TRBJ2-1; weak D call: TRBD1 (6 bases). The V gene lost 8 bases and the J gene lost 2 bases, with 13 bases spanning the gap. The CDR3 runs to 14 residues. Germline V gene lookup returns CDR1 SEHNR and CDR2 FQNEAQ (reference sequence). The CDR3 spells CASVPGAPYNEQFF. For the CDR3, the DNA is TGTGCCAGCGTACCAGGGGCCCCCTACAATGAGCAGTTCTTC.

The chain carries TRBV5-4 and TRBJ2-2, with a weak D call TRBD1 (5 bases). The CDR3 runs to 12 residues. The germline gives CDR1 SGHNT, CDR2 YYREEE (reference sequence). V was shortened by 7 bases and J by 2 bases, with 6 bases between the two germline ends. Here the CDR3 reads CASDSNTGELFF. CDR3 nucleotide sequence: TGTGCCAGCGACAGCAACACCGGGGAGCTGTTTTTT.

For the CDR3, the DNA is TGTGCCAGCAGCCTAAGACAGGGTAATAATTCACCCCTCCACTTT. This codes for CASSLRQGNNSPLHF. This chain joins TRBV5-8 and TRBJ1-6; 7 bases align to TRBD1. Germline CDR1 reads SGHTS; CDR2 reads YDEGEE. This CDR3 spans 15 amino acids. J was trimmed by 5 bases and V by 4 bases; bases with no gene match: 6.

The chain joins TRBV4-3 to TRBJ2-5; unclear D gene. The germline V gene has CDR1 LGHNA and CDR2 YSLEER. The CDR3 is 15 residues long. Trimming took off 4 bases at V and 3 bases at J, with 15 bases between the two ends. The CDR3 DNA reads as TGCGCCAGCAGCCCAAGAGGAGCCTCCGAAGAGACCCAGTACTTC. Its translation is CASSPRGASEETQYF.

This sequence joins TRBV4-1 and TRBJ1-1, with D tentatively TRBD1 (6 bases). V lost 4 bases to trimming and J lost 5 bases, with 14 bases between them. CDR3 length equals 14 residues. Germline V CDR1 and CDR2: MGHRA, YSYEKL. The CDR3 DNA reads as TGCGCCAGCAGCCGAACGCCAGGGGTTACTGAAGCTTTCTTT. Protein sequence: CASSRTPGVTEAFF.

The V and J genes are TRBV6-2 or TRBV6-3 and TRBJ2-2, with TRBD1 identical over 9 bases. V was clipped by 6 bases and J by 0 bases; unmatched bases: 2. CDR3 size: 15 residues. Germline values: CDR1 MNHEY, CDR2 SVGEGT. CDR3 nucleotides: TGTGCCAGCAGCCGACAGGGGGCGAACACCGGGGAGCTGTTTTTT. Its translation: CASSRQGANTGELFF.

The CDR3 DNA reads TGTGCCACCAGCAGAGATCCCAATCAGCCCCAGCATTTT. Its translation: CATSRDPNQPQHF. The rearrangement joins TRBV15 to TRBJ1-5, with D unresolved. Looked up from germline, CDR1 is LNHNV and CDR2 is YYDKDF (reference sequence). The CDR3 sequence is 13 residues long. With 0 bases removed from V and 3 bases from J, the gap between germline ends came to 3 bases.

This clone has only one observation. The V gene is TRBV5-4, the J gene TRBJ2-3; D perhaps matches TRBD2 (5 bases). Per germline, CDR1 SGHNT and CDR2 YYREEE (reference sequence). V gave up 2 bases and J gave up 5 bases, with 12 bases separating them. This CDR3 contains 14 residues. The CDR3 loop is CASSFGGSRDTQYF. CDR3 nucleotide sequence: TGTGCCAGCAGCTTCGGAGGTTCGAGAGATACGCAGTATTTT.

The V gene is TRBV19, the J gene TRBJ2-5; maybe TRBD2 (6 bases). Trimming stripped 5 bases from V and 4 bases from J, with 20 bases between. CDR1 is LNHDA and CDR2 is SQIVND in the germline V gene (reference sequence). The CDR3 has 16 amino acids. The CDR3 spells CASSLQQARRGETQYF. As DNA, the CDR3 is TGTGCCAGTAGTCTACAACAGGCCCGGCGGGGAGAGACCCAGTACTTC.

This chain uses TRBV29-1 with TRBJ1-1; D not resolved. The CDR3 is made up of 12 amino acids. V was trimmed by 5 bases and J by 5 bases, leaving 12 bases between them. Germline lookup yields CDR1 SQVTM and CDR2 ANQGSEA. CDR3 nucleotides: TGCAGCGTTAAATCGGACGGAACTGAAGCTTTCTTT. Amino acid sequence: CSVKSDGTEAFF.

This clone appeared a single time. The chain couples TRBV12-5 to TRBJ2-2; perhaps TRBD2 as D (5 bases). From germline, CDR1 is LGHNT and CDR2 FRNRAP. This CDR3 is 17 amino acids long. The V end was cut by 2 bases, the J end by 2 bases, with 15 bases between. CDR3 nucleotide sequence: TGTGCTAGTGGTTTGTGGGGAGCCCCGTCCAACACCGGGGAGCTGTTTTTT. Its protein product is CASGLWGAPSNTGELFF.

CDR3 coding DNA: TGCGCCAGCAGCCAGATAGTCGGATCCGGGACAGGGAGCCAAGAGACCCAGTACTTC. This sequence encodes CASSQIVGSGTGSQETQYF. The rearrangement links TRBV4-1 to TRBJ2-5, with TRBD1 identical over 9 bases. The J segment lost 1 base and the V segment lost 3 bases, leaving 15 bases of the junction unmatched. The CDR3 loop spans 19 amino acids. Germline V lookup: CDR1 MGHRA, CDR2 YSYEKL.

Written as DNA, the CDR3 is TGTGCCAGCACTAACAGGGATCAGCCCCAGCATTTT. This gives the protein CASTNRDQPQHF. The V and J genes are TRBV2 and TRBJ1-5, with TRBD1 as a possible D gene (6 bases). Trimming removed 7 bases from V and 5 bases from J, with 9 bases in between. CDR1 is SNHLY, CDR2 FYNNEI, per germline. This CDR3 comprises 12 residues.

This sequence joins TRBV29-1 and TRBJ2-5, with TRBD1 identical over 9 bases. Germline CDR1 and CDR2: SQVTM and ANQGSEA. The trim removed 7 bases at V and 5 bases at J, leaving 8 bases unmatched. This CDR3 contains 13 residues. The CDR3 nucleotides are TGCAGCGGGATGACAGGGGGACAGGAGACCCAGTACTTC. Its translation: CSGMTGGQETQYF. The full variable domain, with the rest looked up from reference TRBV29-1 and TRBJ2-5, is SAVISQKPSRDICQRGTSLTIQCQVDSQVTMMFWYRQQPGQSLTLIATANQGSEATYESGFVIDKFPISRPNLTFSTLTVSNMSPEDSSIYLCSGMTGGQETQYFGPGTRLLVL.

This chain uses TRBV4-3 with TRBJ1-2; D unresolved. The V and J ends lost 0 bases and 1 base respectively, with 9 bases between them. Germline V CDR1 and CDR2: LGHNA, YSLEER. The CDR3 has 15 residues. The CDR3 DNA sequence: TGCGCCAGCAGCCAAGATTTCCAGATTAACTATGGCTACACCTTC. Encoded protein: CASSQDFQINYGYTF.

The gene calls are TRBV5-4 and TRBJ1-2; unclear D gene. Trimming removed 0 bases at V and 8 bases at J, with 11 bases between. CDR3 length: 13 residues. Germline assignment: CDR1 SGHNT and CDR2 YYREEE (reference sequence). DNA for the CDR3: TGTGCCAGCAGCTTGGCCGACGGCAGAGGCTACACCTTC. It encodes CASSLADGRGYTF.

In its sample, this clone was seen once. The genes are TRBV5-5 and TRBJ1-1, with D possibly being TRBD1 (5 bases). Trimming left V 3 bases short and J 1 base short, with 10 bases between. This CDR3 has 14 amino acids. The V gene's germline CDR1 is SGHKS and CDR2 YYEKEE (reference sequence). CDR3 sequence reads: CASSSKDKNTEAFF. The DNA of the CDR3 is TGTGCCAGCAGCTCGAAGGACAAGAACACTGAAGCTTTCTTT.

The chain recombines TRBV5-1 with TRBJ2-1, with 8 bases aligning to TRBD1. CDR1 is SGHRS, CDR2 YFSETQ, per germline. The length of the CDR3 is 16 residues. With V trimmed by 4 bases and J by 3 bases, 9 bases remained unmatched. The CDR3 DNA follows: TGCGCCAGCAGCCTCGGCGGACAGGGCGGCTACAATGAGCAGTTCTTC. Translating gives CASSLGGQGGYNEQFF.